Below are 32 T cell receptor beta chains sequenced from a single sample in a study of beta chain features in type 1 diabetes. Study results and limitations: Moderate yet significant TCRB CDR3 shortening was seen in Type 1 diabetes patients in all four CD4+ subsets.

Expressed TCRB transcripts were sequenced after all isolated RNA was converted to cDNA. The protocol was immunoSEQ multiplex PCR, while the TCRdb copy is restricted to in-frame clones and leaves out a portion. The table records under 850,000 clones, 13% of them present only once. These receptors' targets are unknown. The sample consisted of naive CD4+ T cells from blood. The receptor source for this set is a man between 18 and 35 years old with type 1 diabetes.

The gene calls are TRBV10-3 and TRBJ2-7; TRBD1 matches 7 bases. This CDR3 is 16 amino acids long. Germline loops: CDR1 ENHRY, CDR2 SYGVKD. Unmatched junction bases numbered 11, after V lost 6 bases and J lost 0 bases. The CDR3 nucleotides are TGTGCCATCAGCCGAAGTGACAGGGACCGCTCCTACGAGCAGTACTTC. Translation: CAISRSDRDRSYEQYF.

This clone was seen a handful of times. CDR3: CASSPPANEKLFF. CDR3 nucleotide sequence: TGTGCCAGCTCACCACCGGCTAATGAAAAACTGTTTTTT. This chain joins TRBV18 and TRBJ1-4; D is unclear. V was clipped by 0 bases and J by 3 bases, with 2 bases between them. This CDR3 contains 13 residues. CDR1 and CDR2 (germline): KGHSH, LQKENI.

This clone was detected a few times. V gene TRBV28 combines with J gene TRBJ2-1; 8 bases line up with TRBD1. This CDR3 is built from 14 residues. V trimming: 5 bases; J trimming: 8 bases; junction bases outside the gene matches: 8. Germline V lookup: CDR1 MDHEN, CDR2 SYDVKM. CDR3 protein: CASSPGQGLDEQFF. DNA of the CDR3: TGTGCCAGCAGTCCCGGACAGGGTCTGGATGAGCAGTTCTTC.

The chain is built from TRBV6-6 and TRBJ1-4; 8 bases match TRBD1. CDR1 and CDR2 (germline): MNHNY, SVGAGI (reference sequence). The CDR3 runs 15 residues. J lost 8 bases, V lost 7 bases, and 12 bases had no gene match. CDR3: CASISGQGGREKLFF. In DNA, the CDR3 is TGTGCCAGCATTTCAGGACAGGGCGGGCGCGAAAAACTGTTTTTT.

The rearrangement links TRBV4-1 to TRBJ2-5; 7 bases map to TRBD2. The J segment lost 3 bases and the V segment lost 4 bases, leaving 8 bases of the junction unmatched. The CDR3 is made up of 15 amino acids. Germline-derived CDR1 and CDR2 are MGHRA and YSYEKL. CDR3 in amino acids: CASSPNQAGEETQYF. Written as DNA, the CDR3 is TGCGCCAGCAGCCCGAATCAGGCGGGGGAAGAGACCCAGTACTTC.

The chain has TRBV11-2 and TRBJ2-3; 7 nucleotides align to TRBD1. CDR1 and CDR2 from the germline V gene are SGHAT and FQNNGV. This CDR3 is built from 14 residues. Germline trimming cut 0 bases from V and 4 bases from J; bases unmatched to any gene: 1. The CDR3 DNA reads as TGTGCCAGCAGCTTAGATACAGGGGCAGATACGCAGTATTTT. Translation: CASSLDTGADTQYF.

V is TRBV6-1 and J is TRBJ2-7, with TRBD1 matching over 12 bases. The CDR3 contains 15 residues. V was clipped by 6 bases and J by 3 bases; unmatched bases: 6. In germline, CDR1 is MNHNS, CDR2 SASEGT. For the CDR3, the DNA is TGTGCCAGCAGGCGTGGGACAGGGGGCAACTACGAGCAGTACTTC. Residues: CASRRGTGGNYEQYF.

The chain uses TRBV6-1 and TRBJ1-2; no definite D call. The CDR3 covers 13 residues. Germline V gives CDR1 MNHNS, CDR2 SASEGT. V dropped 4 bases and J dropped 1 base, with 7 bases sitting between them. For the CDR3, the DNA is TGTGCCAGCAGTGTTGCCGTTAACTATGGCTACACCTTC. Translated: CASSVAVNYGYTF.

This clone was detected a few times. The rearrangement uses TRBV6-1 and TRBJ2-3, with TRBD2 matching over 7 bases. The trim removed 8 bases at V and 7 bases at J, leaving 15 bases unmatched. Germline CDR1 MNHNS, CDR2 SASEGT. The CDR3 is made up of 15 amino acids. The CDR3 sequence: CASLEAGKLPHTQYF. The CDR3 DNA reads as TGTGCCAGCTTGGAAGCGGGGAAGCTTCCTCATACGCAGTATTTT.

This chain links TRBV19 with TRBJ2-3; D remains ambiguous. CDR3 length: 11 residues. Germline values: CDR1 LNHDA, CDR2 SQIVND (reference sequence). The V end was cut by 5 bases, the J end by 3 bases, with 3 bases between. CDR3 sequence reads: CASSYTDTQYF. The DNA of the CDR3 is TGTGCCAGTAGTTATACAGATACGCAGTATTTT.

This clone showed up just a few times. This sequence joins TRBV9 and TRBJ1-4; 10 nucleotides match TRBD1. In germline, CDR1 is SGDLS, CDR2 YYNGEE. Losses at the gene ends were 4 bases for V and 7 bases for J; bases not matched to a gene: 7. There are 15 residues in the CDR3. CDR3 nucleotide sequence: TGTGCCAGCAGCCCGCCGGGACAGGGGAGTGAAAAACTGTTTTTT. Amino acids: CASSPPGQGSEKLFF.

The chain uses TRBV6-5 and TRBJ2-3, with D perhaps TRBD1 (5 bases). Germline V CDR1 and CDR2: MNHEY, SVGAGI. CDR3 length: 15 amino acids. V lost 0 bases and J 0 bases, leaving 7 bases between the germline ends. For the CDR3, the DNA is TGTGCCAGCAGTTACTCGCAGGGCAGCACAGATACGCAGTATTTT. Translated: CASSYSQGSTDTQYF.

In its sample, this clone was seen a few times. The chain is built from TRBV7-9 and TRBJ2-2, with 10 bases fitting TRBD2. The V and J ends lost 5 bases and 7 bases, in that order; junction bases with no gene match: 7. Germline-derived CDR1 and CDR2 are SEHNR and FQNEAQ (reference sequence). The CDR3 runs to 15 residues. In DNA, the CDR3 is TGTGCCAGCAGCCCCCCTAGCGGGGGAAACGGGGAGCTGTTTTTT. Protein sequence: CASSPPSGGNGELFF.

This clone was counted between two and nine times. This chain joins TRBV7-2 and TRBJ1-1; D is unclear. Trimming cost V 4 bases and J 10 bases, with 7 bases left between them. This CDR3 region has 10 residues. The germline V gene has CDR1 SGHTA and CDR2 FQGNSA. The CDR3 coding sequence is TGTGCCAGCAGCTCTTACAGAGCTTTCTTT. Amino acid sequence: CASSSYRAFF.

This clone was detected a few times. This sequence joins TRBV27 and TRBJ1-1, with D maybe TRBD1 (6 bases). Germline V gene data show CDR1 as MNHEY and CDR2 as SMNVEV (reference sequence). The CDR3 consists of 16 residues. V lost 4 bases to trimming and J lost 1 base, with 16 bases between them. CDR3 amino acids: CASSSSGANGNTEAFF. Here the CDR3 DNA reads TGTGCCAGCAGTTCGTCAGGGGCGAATGGGAACACTGAAGCTTTCTTT.

The chain couples TRBV25-1 to TRBJ2-7, with D perhaps being TRBD1 or TRBD2 (5 bases each). Per the germline V gene, CDR1 is MGHDK and CDR2 is SYGVNS. CDR3 length: 14 residues. V shed 0 bases and J shed 3 bases, with 9 bases lying between them. CDR3 DNA sequence: TGTGCCAGCAGTGAATACAAGGGACGCTACGAGCAGTACTTC. Protein product: CASSEYKGRYEQYF.

The rearrangement links TRBV9 to TRBJ1-2, with D hard to call. The CDR3 loop spans 14 amino acids. From germline, CDR1 is SGDLS and CDR2 YYNGEE. Trimming left V 0 bases short and J 4 bases short, with 10 bases between. The CDR3 region has the DNA TGTGCCAGCAGCGTAGAACACCTGGGCTATGGCTACACCTTC. Protein: CASSVEHLGYGYTF.

This clone was seen only a few times. This chain joins TRBV9 and TRBJ2-5, with 8 bases aligning to TRBD1. Germline CDR1 and CDR2: SGDLS and YYNGEE. The CDR3 runs to 15 residues. Trimming took 4 bases from V and 5 from J; bases not matched to a gene: 10. The CDR3 coding sequence is TGTGCCAGCAGCTTCAGACAGGGGCCCCGGGAGACCCAGTACTTC. Translating it yields CASSFRQGPRETQYF.

V is TRBV10-3 and J is TRBJ2-3, with 8 bases matching TRBD1. The CDR3 is made up of 15 amino acids. V lost 10 bases, J lost 6 bases, and 15 bases stayed unmatched. Per germline, CDR1 ENHRY and CDR2 SYGVKD. The CDR3 here is CATIEAQGVRDTQYF. The CDR3 DNA reads TGTGCCACAATAGAGGCACAGGGGGTTAGGGATACGCAGTATTTT.

This chain connects TRBV5-4 to TRBJ1-1, with D possibly being TRBD1 (5 bases). The germline gives CDR1 SGHNT, CDR2 YYREEE (reference sequence). Trimming cost V 0 bases and J 0 bases, with 18 bases left between them. The CDR3 covers 18 residues. The CDR3 nucleotides are TGTGCCAGCAGCTTGGGAAGGCCGACAGTGAATATGAACACTGAAGCTTTCTTT. Amino acids: CASSLGRPTVNMNTEAFF.

The CDR3: CASSSFTGNIQYF. In DNA form, the CDR3 reads TGCGCCAGCAGCTCGTTTACCGGGAACATTCAGTACTTC. This chain links TRBV5-1 with TRBJ2-4; D unresolved. CDR3 size: 13 residues. Trimming shortened V by 3 bases and J by 7 bases, and 11 bases separated the two germline ends. From germline, CDR1 is SGHRS and CDR2 YFSETQ.

V is TRBV7-2 and J is TRBJ2-3; D gene uncertain. The CDR3 runs 14 residues. Trimming removed 5 bases from V and 1 base from J, with 10 bases in between. Germline V gene sequence: CDR1 SGHTA, CDR2 FQGNSA. The CDR3 nucleotides are TGTGCCAGCAGCCGCAACATGGGCACAGATACGCAGTATTTT. This translates into CASSRNMGTDTQYF. The full variable domain, rest sourced from reference TRBV7-2 and TRBJ2-3, is GAGVSQSPSNKVTEKGKDVELRCDPISGHTALYWYRQSLGQGLEFLIYFQGNSAPDKSGLPSDRFSAERTGGSVSTLTIQRTQQEDSAVYLCASSRNMGTDTQYFGPGTRLTVL.

This clone was found a few times. V usage is TRBV11-1 and J usage is TRBJ1-2; D may be TRBD1 (5 bases). The CDR3 has 15 amino acids. Germline V lookup: CDR1 SGHAT, CDR2 FQDESV (reference sequence). The V end was cut by 5 bases, the J end by 3 bases, with 16 bases between. The CDR3 here is CASSTLDKPDYGYTF. The CDR3 DNA follows: TGTGCCAGCAGCACCTTGGACAAGCCCGACTATGGCTACACCTTC.

This sequence joins TRBV29-1 and TRBJ2-5; the match to TRBD1 covers 9 bases. The J call is uncertain, as TRBJ2-7 better fits the DNA end. The CDR3 contains 12 residues. Per the germline V gene, CDR1 is SQVTM and CDR2 is ANQGSEA. The CDR3 DNA is TGCAGCGCGCATGGACAGGGGTTCGAGCAGTACTTC. Protein: CSAHGQGFEQYF.

This clone occurred a few times. The V call is TRBV29-1, the J call TRBJ1-1; weak D call: TRBD1 (6 bases). This CDR3 comprises 14 residues. The germline V gene encodes CDR1 SQVTM and CDR2 ANQGSEA. V dropped 3 bases and J dropped 4 bases, with 15 bases sitting between them. DNA for the CDR3: TGCAGCGTTGACCCGACAGGCTATGGCACTGAAGCTTTCTTT. Translated: CSVDPTGYGTEAFF.

This chain connects TRBV30 to TRBJ2-5; weak D call: TRBD2 (6 bases). This CDR3 comprises 16 residues. Deletions cut 2 bases from V and 5 bases from J, with 21 bases between. Germline lookup yields CDR1 GTSNPN and CDR2 SVGIG (reference sequence). The CDR3 loop is CAWSTPGLRGLETQYF. In DNA form, the CDR3 reads TGTGCCTGGAGTACACCGGGACTTAGAGGTTTGGAGACCCAGTACTTC. Drawing the rest from reference TRBV30 and TRBJ2-5, the complete variable domain is SQTIHQWPATLVQPVGSPLSLECTVEGTSNPNLYWYRQAAGRGLQLLFYSVGIGQISSEVPQNLSASRPQDRQFILSSKKLLLSDSGFYLCAWSTPGLRGLETQYFGPGTRLLVL.

The genes are TRBV28 and TRBJ1-2, with D uncertain. The ends were cut back, 5 bases at V and 4 bases at J, with 5 bases in the middle. Germline V gene lookup returns CDR1 MDHEN and CDR2 SYDVKM. This CDR3 comprises 11 residues. CDR3 in DNA: TGTGCCAGCAGTCCCCTCTATGGCTACACCTTC. As protein: CASSPLYGYTF.

This clone was found a few times. The identical CDR3 is also encoded by other nucleotide sequences in the sample. The chain has TRBV25-1 and TRBJ1-5, with TRBD1 as a possible D gene (6 bases). The germline V gene encodes CDR1 MGHDK and CDR2 SYGVNS. The CDR3 totals 13 residues. V lost 4 bases and J 4 bases, leaving 8 bases between the germline ends. The CDR3 sequence: CASSGGGNQPQHF. Written as DNA, the CDR3 is TGTGCCAGCAGTGGAGGGGGTAATCAGCCCCAGCATTTT.

The gene calls are TRBV28 and TRBJ2-7; D may be TRBD2 (5 bases). V was clipped by 8 bases and J by 2 bases, with 13 bases between them. The CDR3 spans 13 residues. CDR1 and CDR2 (germline): MDHEN, SYDVKM. The CDR3 sequence is CASWAYGTYEQYF. The CDR3 region has the DNA TGTGCCAGCTGGGCTTACGGGACCTACGAGCAGTACTTC.

The chain links TRBV7-2 to TRBJ2-7; D is unresolved. Trimming took off 5 bases at V and 4 bases at J, with 15 bases between the two ends. Germline loops: CDR1 SGHTA, CDR2 FQGNSA. The length of the CDR3 is 14 residues. In DNA form, the CDR3 reads TGTGCCAGCAGCCCCACGAACGGTCCGTACGAGCAGTACTTC. The encoded protein is CASSPTNGPYEQYF.

In its sample, this clone was seen a few times. V is TRBV6-5 and J is TRBJ1-1, with 7 bases that match TRBD1. Unmatched junction bases numbered 8, after V lost 4 bases and J lost 0 bases. The CDR3 runs to 16 residues. Germline V gene data show CDR1 as MNHEY and CDR2 as SVGAGI. The CDR3 protein is CASSSTGVMMNTEAFF. CDR3 nucleotides: TGTGCCAGCAGTTCTACAGGGGTGATGATGAACACTGAAGCTTTCTTT.

This clone was detected only a few times. The V and J genes are TRBV4-2 and TRBJ2-3; 10 bases agree with TRBD2. This CDR3 region has 18 residues. From germline, CDR1 is LGHNA and CDR2 YNFKEQ. With 0 bases clipped from V and 2 bases from J, the junction kept 8 bases outside the gene matches. CDR3 sequence: CASSQDSLAGGVTDTQYF. The CDR3, as DNA: TGTGCCAGCAGCCAAGATTCCTTAGCGGGGGGCGTCACAGATACGCAGTATTTT.